The T cell receptor beta chain described here comes from a study of T cell repertoires in cytomegalovirus infection. The overall study: Public TCR beta signatures provided an indication of both CMV infection and a matching HLA type.

TCRdb ran MiXCR on the reads and lists one entry per CDR3 protein. The data hold some 680,000 distinct CDR3 sequences, with under 40% observed a single time. The trim removed 4 bases at V and 5 bases at J, leaving 9 bases unmatched. The CDR3 consists of 16 residues. The germline gives CDR1 SGHRS, CDR2 YFSETQ. This chain links TRBV5-1 with TRBJ2-5; TRBD2 matches 12 bases. Material: PBMCs. The clonotype was recovered from a human donor in good health (CMV status not recorded). Some clones in this sample may be carry-over from other donors' samples. CDR3 in amino acids: CASSGSRLAGVETQYF. CDR3 nucleotides: TGCGCCAGCAGCGGAAGCCGACTAGCGGGAGTGGAGACCCAGTACTTC. Combining the CDR3 with reference TRBV5-1 and TRBJ2-5 gives the whole variable domain KAGVTQTPRYLIKTRGQQVTLSCSPISGHRSVSWYQQTPGQGLQFLFEYFSETQRNKGNFPGRFSGRQFSNSRSEMNVSTLELGDSALYLCASSGSRLAGVETQYFGPGTRLLVL.